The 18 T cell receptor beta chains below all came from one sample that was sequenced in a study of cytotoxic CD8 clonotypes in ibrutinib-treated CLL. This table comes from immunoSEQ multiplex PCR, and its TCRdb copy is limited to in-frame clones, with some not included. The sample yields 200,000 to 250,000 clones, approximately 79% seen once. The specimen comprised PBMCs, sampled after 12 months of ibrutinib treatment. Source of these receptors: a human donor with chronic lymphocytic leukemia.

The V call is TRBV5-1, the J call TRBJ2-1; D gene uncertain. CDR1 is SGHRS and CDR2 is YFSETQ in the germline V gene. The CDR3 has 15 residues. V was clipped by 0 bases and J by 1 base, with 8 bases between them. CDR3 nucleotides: TGCGCCAGCAGCTTGGGTGTAGCTTCCTACAATGAGCAGTTCTTC. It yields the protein CASSLGVASYNEQFF.

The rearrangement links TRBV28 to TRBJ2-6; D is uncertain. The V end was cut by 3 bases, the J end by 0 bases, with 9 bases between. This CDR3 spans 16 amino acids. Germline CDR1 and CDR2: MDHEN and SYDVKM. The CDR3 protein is CASSFGPPSGANVLTF. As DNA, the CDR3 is TGTGCCAGCAGTTTTGGTCCACCCTCTGGGGCCAACGTCCTGACTTTC.

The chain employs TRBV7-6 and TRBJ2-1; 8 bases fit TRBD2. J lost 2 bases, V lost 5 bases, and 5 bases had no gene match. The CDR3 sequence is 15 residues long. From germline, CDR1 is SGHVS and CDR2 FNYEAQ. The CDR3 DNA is TGTGCCAGCAGCCACGGACTAGCAGCCTACAATGAGCAGTTCTTC. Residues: CASSHGLAAYNEQFF.

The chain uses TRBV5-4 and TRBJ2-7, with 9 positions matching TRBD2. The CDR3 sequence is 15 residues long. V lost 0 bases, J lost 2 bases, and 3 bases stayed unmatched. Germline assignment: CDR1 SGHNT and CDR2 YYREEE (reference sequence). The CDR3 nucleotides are TGTGCCAGCAGCTTGGCCAGCGGGAGGACCTACGAGCAGTACTTC. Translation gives CASSLASGRTYEQYF.

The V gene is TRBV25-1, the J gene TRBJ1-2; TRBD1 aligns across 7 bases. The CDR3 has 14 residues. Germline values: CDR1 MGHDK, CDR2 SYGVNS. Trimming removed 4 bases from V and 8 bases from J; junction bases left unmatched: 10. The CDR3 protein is CASSATGASAGYTF. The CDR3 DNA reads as TGTGCCAGCAGTGCCACAGGGGCCTCCGCGGGCTACACCTTC.

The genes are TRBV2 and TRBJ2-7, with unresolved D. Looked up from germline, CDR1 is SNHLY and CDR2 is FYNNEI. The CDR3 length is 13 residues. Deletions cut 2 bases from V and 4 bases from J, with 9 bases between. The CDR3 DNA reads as TGTGCCAGCAGTGAACCCGACTTTTACGAGCAGTACTTC. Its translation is CASSEPDFYEQYF.

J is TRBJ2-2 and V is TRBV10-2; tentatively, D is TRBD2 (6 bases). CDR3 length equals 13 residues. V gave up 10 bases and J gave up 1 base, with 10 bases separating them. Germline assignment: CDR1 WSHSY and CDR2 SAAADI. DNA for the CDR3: TGCGCCACCCCGGGGGAGAACACCGGGGAGCTGTTTTTT. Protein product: CATPGENTGELFF.

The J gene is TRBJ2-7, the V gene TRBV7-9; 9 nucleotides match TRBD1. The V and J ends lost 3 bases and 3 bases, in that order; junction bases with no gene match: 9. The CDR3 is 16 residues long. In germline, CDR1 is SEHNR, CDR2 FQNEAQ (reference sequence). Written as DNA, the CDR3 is TGTGCCAGCAGCTTGGGAGGACAGGGGATTATCTACGAGCAGTACTTC. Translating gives CASSLGGQGIIYEQYF.

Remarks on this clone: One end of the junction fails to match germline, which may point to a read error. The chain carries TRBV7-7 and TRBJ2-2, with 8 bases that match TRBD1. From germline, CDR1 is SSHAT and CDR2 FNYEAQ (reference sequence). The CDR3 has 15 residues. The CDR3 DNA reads TGTGCTAGCAGCACGCCCGGGACAGGTGACGGGGAGCTGTTTTTT. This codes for CASSTPGTGDGELFF.

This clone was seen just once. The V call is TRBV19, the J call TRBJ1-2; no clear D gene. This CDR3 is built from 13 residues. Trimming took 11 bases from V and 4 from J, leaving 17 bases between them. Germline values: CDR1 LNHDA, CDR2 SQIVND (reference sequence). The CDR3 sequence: CAQYIGGPYGYTF. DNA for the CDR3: TGTGCCCAATATATAGGAGGCCCCTATGGCTACACCTTC.

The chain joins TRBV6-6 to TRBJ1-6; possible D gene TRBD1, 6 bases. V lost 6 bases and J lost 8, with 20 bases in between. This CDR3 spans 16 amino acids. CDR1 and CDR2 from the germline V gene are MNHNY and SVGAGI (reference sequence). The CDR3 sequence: CASRLRTADGYSPLHF. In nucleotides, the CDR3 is TGTGCCAGCAGGCTAAGGACAGCGGATGGCTATTCACCCCTCCACTTT.

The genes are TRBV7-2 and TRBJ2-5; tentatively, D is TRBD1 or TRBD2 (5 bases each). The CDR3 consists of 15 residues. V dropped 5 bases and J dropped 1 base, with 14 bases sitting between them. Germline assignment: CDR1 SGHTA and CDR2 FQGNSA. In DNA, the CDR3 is TGTGCCAGCAGCCCGGGACGACCCCCCCAAGAGACCCAGTACTTC. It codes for CASSPGRPPQETQYF. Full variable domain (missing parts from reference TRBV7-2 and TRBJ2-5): GAGVSQSPSNKVTEKGKDVELRCDPISGHTALYWYRQSLGQGLEFLIYFQGNSAPDKSGLPSDRFSAERTGGSVSTLTIQRTQQEDSAVYLCASSPGRPPQETQYFGPGTRLLVL.

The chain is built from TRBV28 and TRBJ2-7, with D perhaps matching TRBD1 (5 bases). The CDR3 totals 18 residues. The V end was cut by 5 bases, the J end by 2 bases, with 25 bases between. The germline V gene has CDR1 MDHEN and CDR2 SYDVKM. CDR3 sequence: CASSAIPRQGLRTYEQYF. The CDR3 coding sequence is TGTGCCAGCAGTGCTATTCCCCGTCAGGGATTACGGACCTACGAGCAGTACTTC.

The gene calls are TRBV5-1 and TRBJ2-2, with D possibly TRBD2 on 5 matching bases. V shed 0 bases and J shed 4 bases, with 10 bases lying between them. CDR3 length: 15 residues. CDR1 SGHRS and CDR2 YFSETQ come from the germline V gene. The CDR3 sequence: CASSLVGSSTGELFF. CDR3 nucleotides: TGCGCCAGCAGCTTGGTAGGGAGCTCCACCGGGGAGCTGTTTTTT.

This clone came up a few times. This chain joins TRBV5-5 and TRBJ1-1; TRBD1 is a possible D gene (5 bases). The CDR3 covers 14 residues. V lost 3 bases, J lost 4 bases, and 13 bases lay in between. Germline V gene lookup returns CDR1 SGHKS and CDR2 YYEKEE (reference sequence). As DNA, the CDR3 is TGTGCCAGCAGCTGGACCAGAGGGGCCACTGAAGCTTTCTTT. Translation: CASSWTRGATEAFF.

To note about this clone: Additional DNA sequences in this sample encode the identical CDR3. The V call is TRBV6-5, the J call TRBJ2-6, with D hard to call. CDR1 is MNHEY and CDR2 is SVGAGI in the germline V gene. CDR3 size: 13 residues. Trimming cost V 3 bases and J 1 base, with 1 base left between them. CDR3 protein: CASSYSGANVLTF. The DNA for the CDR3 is TGTGCCAGCAGTTATTCTGGGGCCAACGTCCTGACTTTC.

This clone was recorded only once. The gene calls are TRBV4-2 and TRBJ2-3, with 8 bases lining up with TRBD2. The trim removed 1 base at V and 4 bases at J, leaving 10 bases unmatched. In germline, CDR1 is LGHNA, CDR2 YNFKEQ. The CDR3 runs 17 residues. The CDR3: CASSQAERGRLSDTQYF. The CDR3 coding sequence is TGTGCCAGCAGCCAAGCGGAGCGGGGGAGGTTGTCAGATACGCAGTATTTT.

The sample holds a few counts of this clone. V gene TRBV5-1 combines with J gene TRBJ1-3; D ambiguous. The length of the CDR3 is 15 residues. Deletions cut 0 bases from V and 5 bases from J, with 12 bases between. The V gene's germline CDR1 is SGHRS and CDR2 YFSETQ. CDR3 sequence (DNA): TGCGCCAGCAGCTTGGGGCTGGTAACCAGAAACACCATATATTTT. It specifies CASSLGLVTRNTIYF.